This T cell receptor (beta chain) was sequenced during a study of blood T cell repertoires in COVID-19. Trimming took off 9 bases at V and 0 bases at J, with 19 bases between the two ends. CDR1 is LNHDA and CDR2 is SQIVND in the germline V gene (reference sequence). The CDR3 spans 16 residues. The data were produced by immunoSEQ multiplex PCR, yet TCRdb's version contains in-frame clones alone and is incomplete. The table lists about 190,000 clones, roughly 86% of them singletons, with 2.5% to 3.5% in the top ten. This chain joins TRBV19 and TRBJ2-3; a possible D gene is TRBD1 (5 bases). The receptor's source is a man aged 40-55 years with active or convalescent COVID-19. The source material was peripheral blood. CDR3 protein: CASSSQGPHSTDTQYF. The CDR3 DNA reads TGTGCCAGCTCCTCTCAGGGTCCCCACAGCACAGATACGCAGTATTTT.